The 31 T cell receptor beta chains below all came from one sample that was sequenced in a study of PD-L1 blockade in urothelial cancer. Regarding time point: peripheral blood 6 weeks after treatment start. Here immunoSEQ multiplex PCR was the method, and the copy in TCRdb shows in-frame clones only, minus some. Here the sample spans 83,000 or so clones, around four fifths being singletons. The starting material was PBMCs, obtained around atezolizumab (anti-PD-L1) treatment. These receptors were collected from a man aged 70-80 years with urothelial cancer.

The V and J genes are TRBV6-5 and TRBJ2-1; TRBD2 aligns across 10 bases. The junction had 6 bases not matched to a gene; V was cut back by 4 bases and J by 6 bases. The CDR3 is 15 amino acids. Germline values: CDR1 MNHEY, CDR2 SVGAGI. In DNA, the CDR3 is TGTGCCAGCAGTTGGACTAGCGGAGGGGGCAATGAGCAGTTCTTC. Translating it yields CASSWTSGGGNEQFF.

This clone was found a few times. The identical CDR3 is also encoded by other nucleotide sequences in the sample. This chain links TRBV10-3 with TRBJ1-5; 7 bases are shared with TRBD1. Germline V gene sequence: CDR1 ENHRY, CDR2 SYGVKD. The CDR3 spans 15 residues. J lost 0 bases, V lost 3 bases, and 2 bases had no gene match. The CDR3 sequence is CAISDGTDSNQPQHF. Written as DNA, the CDR3 is TGTGCCATCAGTGACGGGACAGATAGCAATCAGCCCCAGCATTTT.

The rearrangement joins TRBV27 to TRBJ2-1; 9 bases line up with TRBD1. The germline V gene has CDR1 MNHEY and CDR2 SMNVEV (reference sequence). V trimming: 2 bases; J trimming: 7 bases; junction bases outside the gene matches: 9. There are 16 residues in the CDR3. In DNA form, the CDR3 reads TGTGCCAGCAGTTTAAGGGACAGGGTAAATAGGAATGAGCAGTTCTTC. As protein: CASSLRDRVNRNEQFF.

The CDR3 reads CATSREASSGNTIYF. In DNA form, the CDR3 reads TGTGCCACCAGCAGAGAGGCCAGCTCTGGAAACACCATATATTTT. The genes are TRBV15 and TRBJ1-3; D is unclear. This CDR3 is built from 15 residues. V was shortened by 0 bases and J by 0 bases, with 6 bases between the two germline ends. From germline, CDR1 is LNHNV and CDR2 YYDKDF (reference sequence).

Written as DNA, the CDR3 is TGTGCCAGCAGCTCACCATCCCGGTCCGAAGAGACCCAGTACTTC. It yields the protein CASSSPSRSEETQYF. This chain uses TRBV7-8 with TRBJ2-5; D is undetermined. The V end was cut by 4 bases, the J end by 3 bases, with 15 bases between. The V gene's germline CDR1 is SGHVS and CDR2 FQNEAQ. The CDR3 is 15 residues long.

CDR3 sequence: CASSIGTGAGELFF. The CDR3 bases are TGTGCCAGTAGTATAGGGACAGGGGCCGGGGAGCTGTTTTTT. The rearrangement uses TRBV19 and TRBJ2-2, with 9 bases identical to TRBD1. The V gene's germline CDR1 is LNHDA and CDR2 SQIVND (reference sequence). The J segment lost 6 bases and the V segment lost 1 base, leaving 0 bases of the junction unmatched. The CDR3 sequence is 14 residues long. The full variable domain, rest sourced from reference TRBV19 and TRBJ2-2, is DGGITQSPKYLFRKEGQNVTLSCEQNLNHDAMYWYRQDPGQGLRLIYYSQIVNDFQKGDIAEGYSVSREKKESFPLTVTSAQKNPTAFYLCASSIGTGAGELFFGEGSRLTVL.

This sequence joins TRBV4-2 and TRBJ2-4, with 12 bases identical to TRBD2. The germline V gene encodes CDR1 LGHNA and CDR2 YNFKEQ. Losses at the gene ends were 1 base for V and 0 bases for J; bases not matched to a gene: 7. This CDR3 comprises 19 residues. The CDR3 sequence: CASSQATLTSGGAKNIQYF. CDR3 in DNA: TGTGCCAGCAGCCAAGCGACCCTGACTAGCGGGGGAGCCAAAAACATTCAGTACTTC.

The chain joins TRBV5-1 to TRBJ2-3, with TRBD2 identical over 13 bases. Germline assignment: CDR1 SGHRS and CDR2 YFSETQ. V shed 2 bases and J 1 base; nucleotides not matched to a gene: 7. The length of the CDR3 is 18 residues. The CDR3 reads CASSLGTSGELGTDTQYF. As DNA, the CDR3 is TGCGCCAGCAGCTTAGGGACTAGCGGGGAGCTCGGCACAGATACGCAGTATTTT.

The chain uses TRBV6-5 and TRBJ2-3; D perhaps matches TRBD2 (6 bases). Per germline, CDR1 MNHEY and CDR2 SVGAGI. V was trimmed by 2 bases and J by 1 base, leaving 10 bases between them. The CDR3 is made up of 15 amino acids. The CDR3 spells CASSYAGRRTDTQYF. CDR3 DNA sequence: TGTGCCAGCAGTTACGCGGGGCGACGCACAGATACGCAGTATTTT.

This chain connects TRBV11-2 to TRBJ1-1, with a weak D call TRBD1 (6 bases). The CDR3 totals 13 residues. CDR1 SGHAT and CDR2 FQNNGV come from the germline V gene. V was pared by 1 base and J by 12 bases, with 15 bases between. CDR3: CASSLATAGVTFF. CDR3 in DNA: TGTGCCAGCAGCTTAGCCACTGCAGGGGTAACTTTCTTT. Drawing the rest from reference TRBV11-2 and TRBJ1-1, the complete variable domain is EAGVAQSPRYKIIEKRQSVAFWCNPISGHATLYWYQQILGQGPKLLIQFQNNGVVDDSQLPKDRFSAERLKGVDSTLKIQPAKLEDSAVYLCASSLATAGVTFFGQGTRLTVV.

This chain connects TRBV6-1 to TRBJ1-6; 8 positions match TRBD1. The CDR3 loop spans 15 amino acids. The V segment lost 7 bases and the J segment 5 bases; nucleotides outside the gene matches: 7. Germline V gene data show CDR1 as MNHNS and CDR2 as SASEGT. Here the CDR3 reads CASITGQGNNSPLHF. In nucleotides, the CDR3 is TGTGCCAGCATTACCGGACAGGGTAATAATTCACCCCTCCACTTT.

This chain uses TRBV5-4 with TRBJ1-4; 9 bases are a match to TRBD1. J lost 7 bases, V lost 4 bases, and 5 bases had no gene match. The CDR3 is 14 amino acids. CDR1 and CDR2 (germline): SGHNT, YYREEE (reference sequence). The CDR3, as DNA: TGTGCCAGCAGCCGACAGGGGGAAGGTGAAAAACTGTTTTTT. It yields the protein CASSRQGEGEKLFF.

The V and J genes are TRBV2 and TRBJ1-1; 7 bases map to TRBD1. Germline CDR1 reads SNHLY; CDR2 reads FYNNEI. The CDR3 length is 13 residues. J lost 5 bases, V lost 6 bases, and 6 bases had no gene match. The CDR3 bases are TGTGCCAGCAGCATAGACAGGGAGACTGAAGCTTTCTTT. Its translation: CASSIDRETEAFF.

The chain couples TRBV13 to TRBJ1-2; no reliable D call. CDR1 PRHDT and CDR2 FYEKMQ come from the germline V gene (reference sequence). V lost 0 bases and J 6 bases, leaving 8 bases between the germline ends. The CDR3 consists of 13 residues. CDR3 nucleotide sequence: TGTGCCAGCAGCTTAGGCGGCGGGAATGGCTACACCTTC. It encodes CASSLGGGNGYTF.

The chain joins TRBV6-1 to TRBJ1-2, with a tentative D call TRBD1 (6 bases). The CDR3 is made up of 14 amino acids. V was clipped by 6 bases and J by 4 bases, with 15 bases between them. From germline, CDR1 is MNHNS and CDR2 SASEGT. CDR3 sequence: CASSADRPSYGYTF. CDR3 DNA: TGTGCCAGCAGCGCCGACAGGCCGTCCTATGGCTACACCTTC.

The chain is built from TRBV4-1 and TRBJ2-7, with TRBD2 matching 8 bases. The CDR3 length is 15 residues. V gave up 2 bases and J gave up 6 bases; unmatched junction bases: 9. CDR1 is MGHRA and CDR2 is YSYEKL in the germline V gene. The CDR3 DNA sequence: TGCGCCAGCAGCCAACTAGCGGGCGCCCCATTCGAGCAGTACTTC. It specifies CASSQLAGAPFEQYF.

This chain connects TRBV19 to TRBJ2-4, with TRBD2 matching 7 bases. CDR3 length equals 13 residues. Trimming cost V 6 bases and J 2 bases; bases outside gene matches: 1. Germline V CDR1 and CDR2: LNHDA, SQIVND (reference sequence). In DNA form, the CDR3 reads TGTGCCAGTAGGGGAGGGACCAAAAACATTCAGTACTTC. It translates to CASRGGTKNIQYF.

The count of this clone is one. V usage is TRBV28 and J usage is TRBJ1-5; no reliable D call. The CDR3 has 13 amino acids. V was trimmed by 5 bases and J by 0 bases, leaving 5 bases between them. Germline lookup yields CDR1 MDHEN and CDR2 SYDVKM. Here the CDR3 reads CASSRDSNQPQHF. CDR3 in DNA: TGTGCCAGCAGTCGCGATAGCAATCAGCCCCAGCATTTT.

The genes are TRBV5-4 and TRBJ1-1, with D possibly matching TRBD1 (6 bases). Germline CDR1 is SGHNT and CDR2 is YYREEE (reference sequence). Between the trimmed V and J ends, which lost 1 base and 3 bases, there was a span of 16 bases. The CDR3 is 16 amino acids. The CDR3 DNA reads as TGTGCCAGCAGCTTGTTCTGGGGGCGGGAGGACACTGAAGCTTTCTTT. This gives the protein CASSLFWGREDTEAFF.

The chain recombines TRBV29-1 with TRBJ2-1, with TRBD2 identical over 9 bases. In germline, CDR1 is SQVTM, CDR2 ANQGSEA. The CDR3 has 14 amino acids. Trimming at V came to 2 bases and at J to 7 bases, leaving 6 bases not matched to a gene. The CDR3 protein is CSVERAGGINEQFF. Here the CDR3 DNA reads TGCAGCGTTGAAAGGGCGGGGGGGATTAATGAGCAGTTCTTC.

V gene TRBV10-1 combines with J gene TRBJ2-5; D unresolved. The germline gives CDR1 WNHNN, CDR2 SYGVQD (reference sequence). Trimming removed 0 bases from V and 0 bases from J, with 5 bases in between. The CDR3 extends over 14 amino acids. In DNA, the CDR3 is TGCGCCAGCAGTGAGTCTGGCAACCAAGAGACCCAGTACTTC. Its translation is CASSESGNQETQYF.

The V call is TRBV5-1, the J call TRBJ2-1; tentative D call: TRBD1 (7 bases). V lost 4 bases, J lost 0 bases, and 14 bases lay in between. The V gene's germline CDR1 is SGHRS and CDR2 YFSETQ. CDR3 length: 16 amino acids. This CDR3 reads CASSPEGASSYNEQFF. CDR3 DNA sequence: TGCGCCAGCAGCCCGGAGGGGGCTAGCTCCTACAATGAGCAGTTCTTC.

The chain combines TRBV7-2 with TRBJ1-1; possibly TRBD1 for D (6 bases). Germline V gene data show CDR1 as SGHTA and CDR2 as FQGNSA. V shed 3 bases and J shed 5 bases, with 13 bases lying between them. The CDR3 extends over 14 amino acids. As DNA, the CDR3 is TGTGCCAGCAGCTTCACCCTCAGGGGAACTGAAGCTTTCTTT. This codes for CASSFTLRGTEAFF.

The chain is built from TRBV5-4 and TRBJ1-3; 9 bases align to TRBD1. The CDR3 contains 14 residues. V shed 4 bases and J 6 bases; nucleotides not matched to a gene: 5. Germline V lookup: CDR1 SGHNT, CDR2 YYREEE (reference sequence). The CDR3 coding sequence is TGTGCCAGCAGCGTGGGACAGGGTGAAAACACCATATATTTT. Its translation is CASSVGQGENTIYF.

The chain combines TRBV5-6 with TRBJ1-2; TRBD1 agrees at 8 bases. The length of the CDR3 is 14 residues. Germline CDR1 reads SGHDT; CDR2 reads YYEEEE. V trimming: 4 bases; J trimming: 2 bases; junction bases outside the gene matches: 4. CDR3 amino acids: CASSLDRENYGYTF. CDR3 nucleotides: TGTGCCAGCAGCCTGGACAGGGAGAACTATGGCTACACCTTC.

J is TRBJ1-2 and V is TRBV7-9; D gene ambiguous. V lost 5 bases to trimming and J lost 3 bases, with 13 bases between them. The CDR3 loop spans 14 amino acids. Germline-derived CDR1 and CDR2 are SEHNR and FQNEAQ (reference sequence). The CDR3 reads CASSKPGGDYGYTF. CDR3 sequence (DNA): TGTGCCAGCAGCAAACCAGGAGGCGACTATGGCTACACCTTC.

This clone was seen just once. The chain has TRBV5-1 and TRBJ1-3; D remains ambiguous. Trimming shortened V by 0 bases and J by 3 bases, and 10 bases separated the two germline ends. This CDR3 has 15 amino acids. Germline CDR1 SGHRS, CDR2 YFSETQ. In DNA, the CDR3 is TGCGCCAGCAGCTTGGGAGGTCATCGTGGAAACACCATATATTTT. It yields the protein CASSLGGHRGNTIYF.

This clone was observed a handful of times. The V gene is TRBV5-6, the J gene TRBJ2-5, with a possible D match to TRBD2 (6 bases). V was shortened by 2 bases and J by 7 bases, with 12 bases between the two germline ends. Germline V gene lookup returns CDR1 SGHDT and CDR2 YYEEEE. This CDR3 is 13 amino acids long. This CDR3 reads CASSFWGDGTQYF. The CDR3 bases are TGTGCCAGCAGCTTCTGGGGGGACGGGACCCAGTACTTC.

This chain joins TRBV7-2 and TRBJ2-5; the match to TRBD2 covers 13 bases. The germline gives CDR1 SGHTA, CDR2 FQGNSA. CDR3 length: 15 residues. V gave up 5 bases and J gave up 2 bases; unmatched junction bases: 2. CDR3 nucleotides: TGTGCCAGCAGCCCGGGACTAGCGGGACAAGAGACCCAGTACTTC. This sequence encodes CASSPGLAGQETQYF.

The V and J genes are TRBV4-3 and TRBJ2-1; D remains ambiguous. This CDR3 spans 14 amino acids. Trimming removed 0 bases at V and 10 bases at J, with 13 bases between. The germline V gene has CDR1 LGHNA and CDR2 YSLEER. CDR3 region: CASSQDFGAEEQFF. Here the CDR3 DNA reads TGCGCCAGCAGCCAAGATTTCGGCGCGGAGGAGCAGTTCTTC.

The chain combines TRBV19 with TRBJ2-2; a possible D gene is TRBD2 (5 bases). The CDR3 is 14 amino acids. Germline values: CDR1 LNHDA, CDR2 SQIVND (reference sequence). V gave up 7 bases and J gave up 10 bases, with 19 bases separating them. The CDR3 sequence: CASNLVGVGEELFF. For the CDR3, the DNA is TGTGCCAGTAACTTAGTGGGAGTTGGTGAGGAGCTGTTTTTT.